These 18 T cell receptor beta chains came from one sample sequenced in a study of read filtering for tumor transcriptome and immune sequencing. From 300 to 450 ng of RNA, a library with molecular barcoded alpha/delta and beta/gamma adaptors was made. TCRdb reprocessed the reads with MiXCR, giving one entry per CDR3 protein. The repertoire holds more than 20,000 distinct CDR3 sequences, with approximately 22% as singletons. Specimen: a population of CD138-negative cells sorted from bone marrow. Receptor source: a donor at least 40 years old with multiple myeloma.

On this clonotype itself: It may be a read error: a sequence one base away is much more abundant. This CDR3 is CASTMGEHQPQHF. The CDR3 nucleotides read TGTGCCAGTACCATGGGCGAACATCAGCCCCAGCATTTT. The chain is built from TRBV19 and TRBJ1-5; D call uncertain. Germline CDR1 and CDR2: LNHDA and SQIVND (reference sequence). The CDR3 is 13 residues long. Between the trimmed V and J ends, which lost 7 bases and 5 bases, there was a span of 12 bases. The whole variable domain, remainder taken from reference TRBV19 and TRBJ1-5, is DGGITQSPKYLFRKEGQNVTLSCEQNLNHDAMYWYRQDPGQGLRLIYYSQIVNDFQKGDIAEGYSVSREKKESFPLTVTSAQKNPTAFYLCASTMGEHQPQHFGDGTRLSIL.

Concerning this clonotype: This clone may be a read error of a much larger clone one base away. V gene TRBV7-2 combines with J gene TRBJ2-1; tentatively, D is TRBD1 (5 bases). The germline CDR1 and CDR2 sequences are SGHTA and FQGNSA. CDR3 size: 15 residues. The CDR3 coding sequence is TGTGCCAGCAGTACCTACAGGAGCTCCCACAATGAGCAGTTCTTC. Amino acids: CASSTYRSSHNEQFF.

This clonotype was seen only once. The conserved closing phenylalanine or tryptophan is absent in this CDR3, likely reflecting a read error. This chain joins TRBV6-2 or TRBV6-3 and TRBJ2-1; D ambiguous. The germline gives CDR1 MNHEY, CDR2 SVGEGT. The CDR3 spans 17 residues. CDR3 residues: CVSSPRTARHVYNEQFL. In DNA, the CDR3 is TGTGTCAGCAGCCCGAGGACCGCCCGTCACGTATACAATGAGCAGTTCCTC.

Ten or more counts support this clonotype. The chain is built from TRBV4-1 and TRBJ2-5; the match to TRBD1 covers 8 bases. Germline CDR1 reads MGHRA; CDR2 reads YSYEKL. CDR3 length: 15 amino acids. J was trimmed by 4 bases and V by 1 base; bases with no gene match: 5. DNA for the CDR3: TGCGCCAGCAGCCAAGTAGGACAGGGAACAGAGACCCAGTACTTC. Protein product: CASSQVGQGTETQYF.

This chain joins TRBV5-4 and TRBJ2-5, with no clear D. The CDR3 consists of 12 residues. CDR1 SGHNT and CDR2 YYREEE come from the germline V gene (reference sequence). The V gene lost 4 bases and the J gene lost 1 base, with 5 bases spanning the gap. CDR3 protein: CASSPSQETQYF. As DNA, the CDR3 is TGTGCCAGCAGCCCCTCCCAAGAGACCCAGTACTTC.

A few counts support this clonotype. The CDR3 coding sequence is TGCAGTGCTAGAGATGGGCAAGGGCGGACCTACGAGCAGTACTTC. Residues: CSARDGQGRTYEQYF. This chain links TRBV20-1 with TRBJ2-7, with D hard to call. Deletions cut 0 bases from V and 2 bases from J, with 14 bases between. The CDR3 consists of 15 residues. The germline V gene encodes CDR1 DFQATT and CDR2 SNEGSKA (reference sequence).

The sample holds a few counts of this clonotype. Just one base apart from a much larger clone, this may be a read error. CDR3 loop: CASSGETRNEQYF. The DNA of the CDR3 is TGTGCCAGCAGTGGAGAGACGCGCAACGAGCAGTACTTC. The J gene is TRBJ2-7, the V gene TRBV2; D is unclear. V was trimmed by 4 bases and J by 5 bases, leaving 12 bases between them. This CDR3 spans 13 amino acids. The V gene's germline CDR1 is SNHLY and CDR2 FYNNEI. Complete variable domain (other parts from reference TRBV2 and TRBJ2-7): EPEVTQTPSHQVTQMGQEVILRCVPISNHLYFYWYRQILGQKVEFLVSFYNNEISEKSEIFDDQFSVERPDGSNFTLKIRSTKLEDSAMYFCASSGETRNEQYFGPGTRLTVT.

This clonotype was seen just once. This chain uses TRBV12-3 or TRBV12-4 with TRBJ1-5; no clear D gene. There are 12 residues in the CDR3. The V and J ends lost 8 bases and 7 bases respectively, with 12 bases between them. The chain's CDR3 is CASSIPWQPQHF. CDR3 DNA sequence: TGTGCCAGCTCCATCCCATGGCAGCCCCAGCATTTT.

This clonotype was observed many times. CDR3 residues: CASSDSGRVLTGELFF. The CDR3 coding sequence is TGTGCCAGCAGTGACAGCGGGAGGGTTTTGACCGGGGAGCTGTTTTTT. The chain employs TRBV6-1 and TRBJ2-2; 10 nucleotides line up with TRBD2. This CDR3 is 16 amino acids long. Losses at the gene ends were 3 bases for V and 5 bases for J; bases not matched to a gene: 6. Germline V CDR1 and CDR2: MNHNS, SASEGT.

Comments on this clonotype: A much larger clonotype is one base distant, so this may be a read error. The rearrangement links TRBV10-3 to TRBJ2-3; D may match TRBD1 or TRBD2 (5 bases each). Germline V gene data show CDR1 as ENHRY and CDR2 as SYGVKD. This CDR3 has 15 residues. This CDR3 is CAISESAGTTDTRYF. DNA for the CDR3: TGTGCCATCAGTGAAAGTGCAGGGACCACAGATACGCGGTATTTT.

This clonotype was counted at least ten times. The chain links TRBV7-6 to TRBJ1-1, with a weak D call TRBD1 (5 bases). The CDR3 contains 15 residues. The ends were cut back, 5 bases at V and 4 bases at J, with 17 bases in the middle. Germline-derived CDR1 and CDR2 are SGHVS and FNYEAQ. The chain's CDR3 is CASSMGRNGGTEAFF. Written as DNA, the CDR3 is TGTGCCAGCAGCATGGGACGCAATGGGGGCACTGAAGCTTTCTTT.

This clonotype came up many times. V usage is TRBV6-5 and J usage is TRBJ2-1; the D gene is possibly TRBD1 (5 bases). This CDR3 has 13 amino acids. Germline values: CDR1 MNHEY, CDR2 SVGAGI. V gave up 5 bases and J gave up 4 bases, with 9 bases separating them. Here the CDR3 reads CASSPKGYNEQFF. As DNA, the CDR3 is TGTGCCAGCAGTCCCAAGGGGTACAATGAGCAGTTCTTC.

The V call is TRBV10-3, the J call TRBJ2-1, with D maybe TRBD2 (6 bases). V gave up 4 bases and J gave up 5 bases, with 12 bases separating them. The CDR3 is 14 residues long. Germline V gene data show CDR1 as ENHRY and CDR2 as SYGVKD. As DNA, the CDR3 is TGTGCCATCAGTGCGGAGGGACGGCACAATGAGCAGTTCTTC. Amino acids: CAISAEGRHNEQFF.

The chain carries TRBV11-3 and TRBJ1-1, with D possibly being TRBD1 (6 bases). The germline V gene encodes CDR1 SGHNT and CDR2 YENEEA. There are 14 residues in the CDR3. V lost 10 bases to trimming and J lost 4 bases, with 19 bases between them. CDR3 sequence (DNA): TGTGCCATCGGGGGGGGGCGCGGCCCCACTGAAGCTTTCTTT. The encoded protein is CAIGGGRGPTEAFF.

With regard to this clonotype: The conserved final phenylalanine or tryptophan is absent from the CDR3, which likely points to a read error. The chain carries TRBV7-8 and TRBJ1-4, with 8 bases identical to TRBD1. Germline CDR1 and CDR2: SGHVS and FQNEAQ. This CDR3 region has 15 residues. The CDR3 nucleotides are TGTGCCAGCAGCCCGCACAGGGGGGGCAGCGAAAAGCTGTTTTCT. This gives the protein CASSPHRGGSEKLFS.

This clonotype was counted ten times or more. The V and J genes are TRBV4-1 and TRBJ1-6, with TRBD1 as a possible D gene (5 bases). The CDR3 loop spans 15 amino acids. Germline CDR1 is MGHRA and CDR2 is YSYEKL. Trimming removed 0 bases at V and 9 bases at J, with 12 bases between. The CDR3 reads CASSQDSGEGSPLHF. The CDR3 DNA follows: TGCGCCAGCAGCCAAGATTCGGGGGAAGGTTCACCCCTCCACTTT.

This clonotype was seen many times. The rearrangement uses TRBV28 and TRBJ1-5; TRBD1 aligns across 8 bases. CDR1 is MDHEN, CDR2 SYDVKM, per germline. Trimming at V came to 4 bases and at J to 5 bases, leaving 7 bases not matched to a gene. CDR3 length equals 15 residues. CDR3 region: CASSSPGTGYQPQHF. The CDR3 DNA sequence: TGTGCCAGCAGTTCTCCCGGGACAGGCTATCAGCCCCAGCATTTT.

The chain uses TRBV20-1 and TRBJ2-1; D is uncertain. Looked up from germline, CDR1 is DFQATT and CDR2 is SNEGSKA (reference sequence). The V and J ends lost 1 base and 2 bases respectively, with 9 bases between them. The CDR3 has 14 residues. CDR3 sequence reads: CSARAPDTYNEQFF. CDR3 nucleotide sequence: TGCAGTGCTAGAGCCCCCGATACCTACAATGAGCAGTTCTTC.